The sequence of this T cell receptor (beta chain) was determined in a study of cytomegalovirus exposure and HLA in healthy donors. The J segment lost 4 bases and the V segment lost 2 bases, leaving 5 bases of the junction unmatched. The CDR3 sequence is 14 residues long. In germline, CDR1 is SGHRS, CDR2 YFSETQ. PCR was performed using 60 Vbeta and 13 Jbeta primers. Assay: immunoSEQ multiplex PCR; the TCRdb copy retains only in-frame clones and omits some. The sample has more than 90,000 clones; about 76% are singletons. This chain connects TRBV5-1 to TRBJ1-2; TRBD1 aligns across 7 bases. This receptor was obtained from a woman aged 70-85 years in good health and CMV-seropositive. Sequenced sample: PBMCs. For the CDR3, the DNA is TGCGCCAGCAGCTTCCGGACAGGTCCCTATGGCTACACCTTC. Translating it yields CASSFRTGPYGYTF.